This T cell receptor (beta chain) was found in a study of cytomegalovirus exposure and HLA in healthy donors. Study-level results: Data from an earlier analysis indicated that most TCR beta V segments were productive either about 87% or about 30% of the time.

In its sample, this clone was seen a few times. Its antigen is currently unknown. Use of 60 Vbeta and 13 Jbeta primers characterized the PCR. Repertoires were generated with immunoSEQ multiplex PCR, while TCRdb's copy carries only in-frame clones and drops some. The sample comprises roughly 120,000 clones, 9.5% of which are singletons, and less than 4% rests with the top ten. The trim removed 4 bases at V and 4 bases at J, leaving 6 bases unmatched. This CDR3 comprises 16 residues. Germline V gene data show CDR1 as SGHNT and CDR2 as YYREEE (reference sequence). The chain carries TRBV5-4 and TRBJ2-7; 15 nucleotides agree with TRBD2. The source material was PBMCs. The TCR was taken from a young man in good health and CMV-seronegative. This CDR3 reads CASSPGTSGRSYEQYF. In DNA, the CDR3 is TGTGCCAGCAGCCCCGGGACTAGCGGGAGGAGTTACGAGCAGTACTTC.